These 10 T cell receptor beta chains share one sample of origin, sequenced in a study of CD4 T cells in relation to SARS-CoV-2 and coronaviruses. The data were produced by immunoSEQ multiplex PCR, yet TCRdb's version contains in-frame clones alone and is incomplete. The repertoire holds over 25,000 clones, with over 65% as singletons. The unexposed donors gave CD4+ T cells in about 2010-2018, prior to COVID-19. Isolation of CD4+ T cells took place after roughly nine days in culture. Their antigen targets remain unknown. Source material: CD4+ T cells from PBMCs, cultured in vitro. The receptors originated from a human donor in good health.

The chain uses TRBV7-6 and TRBJ2-7, with D tentatively TRBD2 (5 bases). CDR3 length equals 15 residues. CDR1 and CDR2 (germline): SGHVS, FNYEAQ. V lost 1 base to trimming and J lost 7 bases, with 17 bases between them. This CDR3 reads CASSLEGPSTGEQYF. The CDR3 DNA is TGTGCCAGCAGCTTAGAAGGACCCTCGACGGGGGAGCAGTACTTC.

CDR3 region: CAISESGTGAYNEQFF. In nucleotides, the CDR3 is TGTGCCATCAGTGAGTCGGGGACAGGGGCCTACAATGAGCAGTTCTTC. V is TRBV10-3 and J is TRBJ2-1, with 10 bases fitting TRBD1. The germline CDR1 and CDR2 sequences are ENHRY and SYGVKD. This CDR3 spans 16 amino acids. Trimming at V came to 0 bases and at J to 2 bases, leaving 1 base not matched to a gene.

This clone was seen only once. The gene calls are TRBV6-5 and TRBJ2-5; 10 bases match TRBD2. The CDR3 spans 16 residues. The germline V gene has CDR1 MNHEY and CDR2 SVGAGI. J lost 5 bases, V lost 0 bases, and 6 bases had no gene match. CDR3 protein: CASSYSMGSGRETQYF. The CDR3 DNA reads TGTGCCAGCAGTTACTCGATGGGTAGCGGGAGGGAGACCCAGTACTTC.

The chain combines TRBV7-2 with TRBJ2-2; TRBD2 agrees at 8 bases. With 6 bases clipped from V and 1 base from J, the junction kept 4 bases outside the gene matches. Per germline, CDR1 SGHTA and CDR2 FQGNSA. This CDR3 is 15 amino acids long. In DNA form, the CDR3 reads TGTGCCAGCAGACGGGGGGGCCTGAACACCGGGGAGCTGTTTTTT. Its translation: CASRRGGLNTGELFF. Combining the CDR3 with reference TRBV7-2 and TRBJ2-2 gives the whole variable domain GAGVSQSPSNKVTEKGKDVELRCDPISGHTALYWYRQSLGQGLEFLIYFQGNSAPDKSGLPSDRFSAERTGGSVSTLTIQRTQQEDSAVYLCASRRGGLNTGELFFGEGSRLTVL.

The V call is TRBV18, the J call TRBJ1-4, with a weak D call TRBD1 (6 bases). V shed 3 bases and J shed 8 bases, with 16 bases lying between them. Germline V gene lookup returns CDR1 KGHSH and CDR2 LQKENI. The CDR3 consists of 15 residues. As DNA, the CDR3 is TGTGCCAGCTCACCCCGGGAGTACACAGGGGAAAAACTGTTTTTT. It specifies CASSPREYTGEKLFF.

The chain uses TRBV12-3 or TRBV12-4 and TRBJ1-2; D uncertain. This CDR3 has 11 residues. V lost 3 bases and J 7 bases, leaving 6 bases between the germline ends. CDR3 DNA sequence: TGTGCCAGCAGTTTTGCCACTGGCTACACCTTC. This translates into CASSFATGYTF.

CDR3 bases: TGTGCCAGCAGCTCCAATGAAGGAAACACCATATATTTT. Its translation is CASSSNEGNTIYF. The chain uses TRBV7-3 and TRBJ1-3; D is uncertain. The CDR3 totals 13 residues. Germline V gene lookup returns CDR1 SGHTA and CDR2 FQGTGA. The V and J ends lost 4 bases and 4 bases respectively, with 8 bases between them.

Concerning this clone itself: At one boundary the junction diverges from the germline segment, which might be a read error. The chain couples TRBV19 to TRBJ2-2, with 10 bases that match TRBD2. The CDR3 extends over 15 amino acids. Germline V gene data show CDR1 as LNHDA and CDR2 as SQIVND (reference sequence). The CDR3 sequence: CASSAGLANAGELFF. In DNA form, the CDR3 reads TGTGCCAGTAGTGCGGGACTAGCGAACGCCGGGGAGCTGTTTTTT.

The chain joins TRBV5-1 to TRBJ2-5; a weak D match, TRBD1 (5 bases). Germline V gene lookup returns CDR1 SGHRS and CDR2 YFSETQ. V lost 5 bases to trimming and J lost 2 bases, with 10 bases between them. CDR3 length: 13 residues. CDR3: CASRTGGQETQYF. CDR3 nucleotides: TGCGCCAGCAGAACAGGTGGGCAAGAGACCCAGTACTTC.

Written as DNA, the CDR3 is TGTGCCAGCAGCGTAGGGTTAGCGGGGGGGGGCACAGATACGCAGTATTTT. It codes for CASSVGLAGGGTDTQYF. The chain recombines TRBV9 with TRBJ2-3; 11 positions match TRBD2. The CDR3 totals 17 residues. V was pared by 0 bases and J by 1 base, with 4 bases of the junction left unmatched. The germline V gene has CDR1 SGDLS and CDR2 YYNGEE.